Listed below are T cell receptor beta chains from one sample, sequenced in a study of shared clonotypes between healthy human individuals. Assay: immunoSEQ multiplex PCR; the TCRdb copy retains only in-frame clones and omits some. The data hold some 2 million clones, with roughly 95% observed a single time. Sequencing was performed on naive CD8+ T cells sorted from blood. The receptors come from a man aged 18 to 29 in good health. Each CDR3 is given with its conserved first and last residue. The D gene is left open where the match is weak. Size values are once, few and many counts, or a class for expanded clones, and some rows have none.

TRBJ1-1 | TRBV6-5 | - | - | CASSYAQELKAFF | TGTGCCAGCAGTTACGCCCAAGAACTCAAAGCTTTCTTT
TRBJ1-4 | TRBV4-1 | - | TRBD1 | CASSLGVTEGAKFF | TGCGCCAGCAGCCTCGGGGTGACAGAGGGGGCCAAGTTTTTT
TRBJ2-1 | TRBV7-9 | - | - | CASSPTAGEAYNEQFF | TGTGCCAGCAGTCCAACTGCAGGGGAGGCCTACAATGAGCAGTTCTTC
TRBJ2-7 | TRBV4-1 | - | TRBD2 | CASSPGPSGSYEQYF | TGCGCCAGCAGCCCTGGTCCTAGCGGGAGCTACGAGCAGTACTTC
TRBJ2-3 | TRBV7-9 | - | TRBD2 | CASSLSVPGGPGTDTQYF | TGTGCCAGCAGCTTAAGTGTACCGGGAGGGCCAGGGACAGATACGCAGTATTTT
TRBJ2-1 | TRBV6-5 | - | - | CASGDSSYNEQFF | TGTGCCAGCGGCGATAGCTCCTACAATGAGCAGTTCTTC
TRBJ1-1 | TRBV5-1 | - | - | CASSPLGAEAFF | TGCGCCAGCAGCCCCCTGGGGGCTGAAGCTTTCTTT
TRBJ2-2 | TRBV6-1 | - | TRBD1 | CASSADRGRSTGELFF | TGTGCCAGCAGTGCCGACAGGGGAAGGAGCACCGGGGAGCTGTTTTTT
TRBJ1-1 | TRBV19 | - | - | CASSEPGSTLYTEAFF | TGTGCCAGTAGTGAACCGGGCTCCACCCTGTACACTGAAGCTTTCTTT
TRBJ1-5 | TRBV4-1 | - | - | CASSQTQGERQPQHF | TGCGCCAGCAGCCAGACTCAGGGAGAGCGGCAGCCCCAGCATTTT
TRBJ2-1 | TRBV10-3 | - | - | CAISEVVSHNEQFF | TGTGCCATCAGTGAAGTAGTCAGCCACAATGAGCAGTTCTTC
TRBJ1-3 | TRBV13 | - | - | CASSLLSGNTIYF | TGTGCCAGCAGCTTACTCTCTGGAAACACCATATATTTT
TRBJ1-1 | TRBV6-5 | - | - | CASSSRAYTEAFF | TGTGCCAGCAGTTCCAGGGCGTACACTGAAGCTTTCTTT
TRBJ2-3 | TRBV4-3 | - | - | CASSQHGQRFTDTQYF | TGCGCCAGCAGCCAGCACGGACAGCGTTTCACAGATACGCAGTATTTT
TRBJ2-1 | TRBV29-1 | once | - | CSVDGLGFVNEQFF | TGCAGCGTTGACGGGCTGGGGTTTGTCAATGAGCAGTTCTTC
TRBJ2-3 | TRBV28 | - | TRBD2 | CASSLAFGDAGGRTDTQYF | TGTGCCAGCAGTTTGGCCTTCGGTGATGCGGGGGGGCGCACAGATACGCAGTATTTT
TRBJ1-4 | TRBV5-3 | - | TRBD1 | CARSFMDRVTNEKLFF | TGTGCCAGAAGCTTTATGGACAGGGTAACTAATGAAAAACTGTTTTTT
TRBJ2-1 | TRBV5-6 | - | - | CASSRESINEQFF | TGTGCCAGCAGCAGAGAAAGTATCAATGAGCAGTTCTTC
TRBJ2-3 | TRBV5-1 | - | TRBD1 | CASGEEDRVVDTQYF | TGCGCCAGCGGGGAAGAGGACAGGGTCGTTGATACGCAGTATTTT
TRBJ2-2 | TRBV2 | - | - | CASSDVYRATGELFF | TGTGCCAGCAGTGATGTGTACAGGGCCACCGGGGAGCTGTTTTTT
TRBJ2-3 | TRBV28 | - | - | CASSLGVSVDTQYF | TGTGCCAGCAGTTTAGGGGTGAGCGTTGATACGCAGTATTTT
TRBJ2-7 | TRBV7-2 | - | - | CASSLVPGINSYEQYF | TGTGCCAGCAGCTTAGTTCCGGGAATAAACTCCTACGAGCAGTACTTC
TRBJ2-1 | TRBV11-2 | - | - | CASSSREGLNYNEQFF | TGTGCCAGCAGCTCTAGAGAGGGCTTGAACTACAATGAGCAGTTCTTC
TRBJ2-3 | TRBV7-9 | - | TRBD2 | CASSPTSEDTQYF | TGTGCCAGCAGCCCCACTAGCGAAGATACGCAGTATTTT
TRBJ1-5 | TRBV6-1 | - | - | CASNGQSSNQPQHF | TGTGCCAGCAATGGACAGTCTAGCAATCAGCCCCAGCATTTT
TRBJ1-2 | TRBV28 | - | - | CASDPLSGGYTF | TGTGCCAGCGATCCTCTGTCGGGCGGCTACACCTTC
TRBJ2-1 | TRBV30 | - | - | CAWSGYRVANEQFF | TGTGCCTGGAGCGGATACAGGGTAGCGAATGAGCAGTTCTTC
TRBJ2-7 | TRBV5-6 | once | TRBD1 | CASNQGAAFFSEQYF | TGTGCCAGCAACCAGGGGGCGGCCTTCTTCTCCGAGCAGTACTTC
TRBJ1-4 | TRBV10-3 | - | - | CAISESRTFWSFEGQFSEKLFF | TGTGCCATCAGTGAGTCGAGAACGTTTTGGAGCTTCGAGGGGCAATTCTCCGAAAAACTGTTTTTT